Below, 6 T cell receptor beta chains from the same sample are listed, as sequenced in a study of siplizumab effects on memory and regulatory T cells. TCRdb keeps only in-frame clones here, not all; method: immunoSEQ multiplex PCR. The data hold more than 60,000 clones, with 93% observed a single time. Sample: CD8+ T cells sorted from blood. Source of these receptors: a human donor in good health.

V gene TRBV7-9 combines with J gene TRBJ1-2, with D tentatively TRBD1 (6 bases). The V gene's germline CDR1 is SEHNR and CDR2 FQNEAQ (reference sequence). Trimming took 5 bases from V and 4 from J, leaving 14 bases between them. The CDR3 covers 14 residues. CDR3 DNA: TGTGCCAGCAGCCGACAGACAGGCCTCTATGGCTACACCTTC. This gives the protein CASSRQTGLYGYTF.

The chain couples TRBV27 to TRBJ2-2; D unresolved. V dropped 2 bases and J dropped 8 bases, with 6 bases sitting between them. Per the germline V gene, CDR1 is MNHEY and CDR2 is SMNVEV (reference sequence). The CDR3 is 12 residues long. Here the CDR3 DNA reads TGTGCCAGCAGTTTACTTGGAGGGGAGCTGTTTTTT. Translating it yields CASSLLGGELFF.

V and J are TRBV19 and TRBJ1-1; TRBD1 matches at 7 bases. Germline assignment: CDR1 LNHDA and CDR2 SQIVND (reference sequence). Trimming took 3 bases from V and 7 from J; bases not matched to a gene: 8. The CDR3 is 14 residues long. CDR3 amino acids: CASSIPNRGGEAFF. The CDR3 DNA sequence: TGTGCCAGTAGTATTCCCAACAGGGGTGGTGAAGCTTTCTTT.

V usage is TRBV5-6 and J usage is TRBJ1-4; D is unresolved. The CDR3 covers 14 residues. Trimming left V 0 bases short and J 10 bases short, with 13 bases between. The germline V gene has CDR1 SGHDT and CDR2 YYEEEE. Here the CDR3 reads CASSLGAGLGKLFF. CDR3 DNA: TGTGCCAGCAGCTTGGGGGCGGGGTTGGGAAAACTGTTTTTT.

The rearrangement joins TRBV19 to TRBJ1-6; unclear D gene. Germline V gene sequence: CDR1 LNHDA, CDR2 SQIVND (reference sequence). Trimming left V 9 bases short and J 0 bases short, with 15 bases between. The CDR3 extends over 16 amino acids. CDR3 in DNA: TGTGCCAGCCCTCGCAAATCCAGCTCCTATAATTCACCCCTCCACTTT. Encoded protein: CASPRKSSSYNSPLHF.

J is TRBJ1-1 and V is TRBV27; D gene ambiguous. CDR1 is MNHEY and CDR2 is SMNVEV in the germline V gene (reference sequence). The CDR3 contains 13 residues. The V end was cut by 6 bases, the J end by 1 base, with 9 bases between. CDR3 protein: CASRVGSNTEAFF. CDR3 DNA sequence: TGTGCCAGCAGGGTGGGTTCGAACACTGAAGCTTTCTTT.